This is a list of T cell receptor beta chains from one sample in a study of T-cell reconstitution after alpha-beta-depleted transplantation in children. TCRdb processed the PCR reads anew with MiXCR; each CDR3 protein has one entry. The sample lists some 240,000 distinct CDR3 sequences, around 12% occurring once. Sequenced material: PBMCs from the stem cell graft donor, taken from the stem cell graft. All receptors derive from a human donor who donated a stem cell graft to a child with acute lymphoblastic leukemia. CDR3s include the opening cysteine and the closing phenylalanine or tryptophan. The order of the fields is clone size, V gene, D gene, CDR3 length, J gene, CDR3 DNA, CDR3 protein. The D gene is left open where the match is weak. Where a row states a size, it is once, few, many or the class of an expanded clone; other rows omit it.

abundance: many
v_gene: TRBV20-1
d_gene: -
len: 13
j_gene: TRBJ1-6
CDR3nt: TGCAGTGCTAGAGTGGAGGGGAATTCACCCCTCCACTTT
CDR3aa: CSARVEGNSPLHF

abundance: many
v_gene: TRBV7-2
d_gene: TRBD2
len: 17
j_gene: TRBJ2-2
CDR3nt: TGTGCCAGCAGCTTAGGACTAGCGGGTCTGAACACCGGGGAGCTGTTTTTT
CDR3aa: CASSLGLAGLNTGELFF

abundance: many
v_gene: TRBV20-1
d_gene: -
len: 13
j_gene: TRBJ2-1
CDR3nt: TGCAGTGCCCTCGGGGGCACCTACAATGAGCAGTTCTTC
CDR3aa: CSALGGTYNEQFF

abundance: many
v_gene: TRBV4-3
d_gene: TRBD1
len: 15
j_gene: TRBJ1-4
CDR3nt: TGCGCCAGCAGCCAAGGGGACAGGGAAAATGAAAAACTGTTTTTT
CDR3aa: CASSQGDRENEKLFF

abundance: many
v_gene: TRBV29-1
d_gene: TRBD2
len: 12
j_gene: TRBJ2-1
CDR3nt: TGCAGCGGGACTAGCGGGGTATATGAGCAGTTCTTC
CDR3aa: CSGTSGVYEQFF

abundance: many
v_gene: TRBV20-1
d_gene: -
len: 15
j_gene: TRBJ2-7
CDR3nt: TGCAGTGCTTCCGGACTGCAAGCAAGTTCCTACGAGCAGTACTTC
CDR3aa: CSASGLQASSYEQYF

abundance: many
v_gene: TRBV11-2
d_gene: -
len: 16
j_gene: TRBJ1-5
CDR3nt: TGTGCCAGCAGCCCAGGTGGGGGATGGAGCAATCAGCCCCAGCATTTT
CDR3aa: CASSPGGGWSNQPQHF

abundance: many
v_gene: TRBV5-1
d_gene: TRBD1
len: 16
j_gene: TRBJ1-6
CDR3nt: TGCGCCAGCAGCCGGGCAGGGGGCGCGTTGGATTCACCCCTCCACTTT
CDR3aa: CASSRAGGALDSPLHF

abundance: many
v_gene: TRBV5-1
d_gene: TRBD1
len: 15
j_gene: TRBJ2-1
CDR3nt: TGCGCCAGCAGCTTGGACAGGGGATCCTACAATGAGCAGTTCTTC
CDR3aa: CASSLDRGSYNEQFF

abundance: -
v_gene: TRBV7-2
d_gene: TRBD2
len: 16
j_gene: TRBJ2-7
CDR3nt: TGTGCCAGCACCCGACAGGCGGGGGGGTCCCCCTACGAGCAGTACTTC
CDR3aa: CASTRQAGGSPYEQYF

abundance: few
v_gene: TRBV6-5
d_gene: TRBD1
len: 14
j_gene: TRBJ2-2
CDR3nt: TGTGCCAGCAGAGGACAGGTCTACACCGGGGAGCTGTTTTTT
CDR3aa: CASRGQVYTGELFF

abundance: many
v_gene: TRBV15
d_gene: -
len: 15
j_gene: TRBJ1-5
CDR3nt: TGTGCCACCAGCGCCCAAAGGGCAGGCAATCAGCCCCAGCATTTT
CDR3aa: CATSAQRAGNQPQHF

abundance: many
v_gene: TRBV6-5
d_gene: -
len: 12
j_gene: TRBJ1-1
CDR3nt: TGTGCCAGCAGGCTCGACAGCACTGAAGCTTTCTTT
CDR3aa: CASRLDSTEAFF

abundance: many
v_gene: TRBV28
d_gene: -
len: 10
j_gene: TRBJ2-3
CDR3nt: TGTGCCAGCAGCACGAATACGCAGTATTTT
CDR3aa: CASSTNTQYF

abundance: many
v_gene: TRBV7-2
d_gene: TRBD1
len: 14
j_gene: TRBJ2-1
CDR3nt: TGTGCCAGCAGCGTGAGACAGGGACAAAATGAGCAGTTCTTC
CDR3aa: CASSVRQGQNEQFF

abundance: many
v_gene: TRBV7-9
d_gene: TRBD1
len: 17
j_gene: TRBJ1-5
CDR3nt: TGTGCCAGCAGCTTAGGATACAGGGGGTCTGGTAATCAGCCCCAGCATTTT
CDR3aa: CASSLGYRGSGNQPQHF

abundance: -
v_gene: TRBV4-2
d_gene: -
len: 13
j_gene: TRBJ2-3
CDR3nt: TGTGCCAGCAGCCAGGCCAGCACAGATACGCAGTATTTT
CDR3aa: CASSQASTDTQYF

abundance: many
v_gene: TRBV4-2
d_gene: -
len: 15
j_gene: TRBJ2-2
CDR3nt: TGTGCCAGCAGCCCCCGGACAGAGAACACCGGGGAGCTGTTTTTT
CDR3aa: CASSPRTENTGELFF

abundance: medium-sized
v_gene: TRBV4-1
d_gene: -
len: 13
j_gene: TRBJ2-5
CDR3nt: TGCGCCAGCAGCCGAGCTGGAGCCGAGACCCAGTACTTC
CDR3aa: CASSRAGAETQYF

abundance: -
v_gene: TRBV7-9
d_gene: -
len: 15
j_gene: TRBJ1-1
CDR3nt: TGTGCCAGCAGCGGCGGAGGAAGTAAGAACACTGAAGCTTTCTTT
CDR3aa: CASSGGGSKNTEAFF

abundance: many
v_gene: TRBV25-1
d_gene: TRBD1
len: 14
j_gene: TRBJ1-6
CDR3nt: TGTGATTCGGACAGGGCTTTTGAAAATTCACCCCTCCACTTT
CDR3aa: CDSDRAFENSPLHF

abundance: -
v_gene: TRBV7-6
d_gene: TRBD1
len: 14
j_gene: TRBJ2-5
CDR3nt: TGTGCCAGCAGCGTCGGACAGGGTTGGGAGACCCAGTACTTC
CDR3aa: CASSVGQGWETQYF

abundance: many
v_gene: TRBV29-1
d_gene: TRBD1
len: 15
j_gene: TRBJ2-7
CDR3nt: TGCAGCGCTGGGCAGGCGACAGGGCGCCCCTACGAGCAGTACTTC
CDR3aa: CSAGQATGRPYEQYF

abundance: many
v_gene: TRBV27
d_gene: -
len: 13
j_gene: TRBJ2-7
CDR3nt: TGTGCCAGCAGTTTATCAGTTATGTACGAGCAGTACTTC
CDR3aa: CASSLSVMYEQYF

abundance: many
v_gene: TRBV19
d_gene: -
len: 13
j_gene: TRBJ2-7
CDR3nt: TGTGCCAGCAGACCCAGGGGAAACTACGAGCAGTACTTC
CDR3aa: CASRPRGNYEQYF

abundance: -
v_gene: TRBV20-1
d_gene: -
len: 15
j_gene: TRBJ1-5
CDR3nt: TGCAGTGCCTATAGGGGGTCTGGGGTTAGGCAGCCCCAGCATTTT
CDR3aa: CSAYRGSGVRQPQHF

abundance: many
v_gene: TRBV4-2
d_gene: -
len: 16
j_gene: TRBJ1-5
CDR3nt: TGTGCCAGCAGCCAAGAGGACTGGTTCAGCAATCAGCCCCAGCATTTT
CDR3aa: CASSQEDWFSNQPQHF

abundance: many
v_gene: TRBV5-4
d_gene: -
len: 17
j_gene: TRBJ2-7
CDR3nt: TGTGCCAGCAGCTTGCTACTAGCCGAGACCTCCCCCTACGAGCAGTACTTC
CDR3aa: CASSLLLAETSPYEQYF

abundance: many
v_gene: TRBV4-2
d_gene: -
len: 16
j_gene: TRBJ2-2
CDR3nt: TGTGCCAGCAGCCAAGTGGGGGCGGACGGTCAAGGGGAGCTGTTTTTT
CDR3aa: CASSQVGADGQGELFF

abundance: many
v_gene: TRBV24-1
d_gene: -
len: 15
j_gene: TRBJ2-1
CDR3nt: TGTGCCACCAGTGGTTGGCGGAGCTCCTACAATGAGCAGTTCTTC
CDR3aa: CATSGWRSSYNEQFF

abundance: many
v_gene: TRBV10-3
d_gene: -
len: 15
j_gene: TRBJ1-5
CDR3nt: TGTGCCATCAGTGGGGACCTCTCCAGCAATCAGCCCCAGCATTTT
CDR3aa: CAISGDLSSNQPQHF

abundance: -
v_gene: TRBV6-5
d_gene: TRBD2
len: 16
j_gene: TRBJ2-1
CDR3nt: TGTGCCAGCAGTTCTCAGGGGACTAGCGGGGACAATGAGCAGTTCTTC
CDR3aa: CASSSQGTSGDNEQFF

abundance: few
v_gene: TRBV6-2/TRBV6-3
d_gene: TRBD2
len: 12
j_gene: TRBJ2-1
CDR3nt: TGTGCCAGCAGTTACGCGGGAGGGGGGCAGTTCTTC
CDR3aa: CASSYAGGGQFF

abundance: -
v_gene: TRBV10-3
d_gene: -
len: 11
j_gene: TRBJ2-7
CDR3nt: TGTGCCATCAGTGAGTCTAACGAGCAGTACTTC
CDR3aa: CAISESNEQYF

abundance: -
v_gene: TRBV4-1
d_gene: TRBD1
len: 17
j_gene: TRBJ2-3
CDR3nt: TGCGCCAGCAGCCAAGGGCCTCCGGGACAGGGGGCAGATACGCAGTATTTT
CDR3aa: CASSQGPPGQGADTQYF

abundance: many
v_gene: TRBV5-1
d_gene: -
len: 15
j_gene: TRBJ1-1
CDR3nt: TGCGCCAGCACCGTAGTTGAAGGGGCGCAGGGTGAAGCTTTCTTT
CDR3aa: CASTVVEGAQGEAFF

abundance: many
v_gene: TRBV7-2
d_gene: -
len: 13
j_gene: TRBJ1-1
CDR3nt: TGTGCCAGCAGCTTTCGCGGGAACACTGAAGCTTTCTTT
CDR3aa: CASSFRGNTEAFF

abundance: many
v_gene: TRBV4-2
d_gene: -
len: 15
j_gene: TRBJ1-1
CDR3nt: TGTGCCAGCAGCCAAGATGGGTTGGAGGAGACTGAAGCTTTCTTT
CDR3aa: CASSQDGLEETEAFF

abundance: many
v_gene: TRBV12-3/TRBV12-4
d_gene: -
len: 14
j_gene: TRBJ2-7
CDR3nt: TGTGCCAGCAGTTTAAGGGACCCCTCCTACGAGCAGTACTTC
CDR3aa: CASSLRDPSYEQYF

abundance: many
v_gene: TRBV6-1
d_gene: -
len: 14
j_gene: TRBJ1-1
CDR3nt: TGTGCCAGCAGGATTGGGGCCCCCAACACTGAAGCTTTCTTT
CDR3aa: CASRIGAPNTEAFF

abundance: few
v_gene: TRBV5-1
d_gene: TRBD2
len: 16
j_gene: TRBJ2-5
CDR3nt: TGCGCCAGCAGCTTGGTCGACGGGAGGAGCGTGGAGACCCAGTACTTC
CDR3aa: CASSLVDGRSVETQYF